This TCR beta chain was sequenced for a study of cytomegalovirus exposure and HLA in healthy donors. PCR used 60 Vbeta primers and 13 Jbeta primers. Generated by immunoSEQ multiplex PCR, the TCRdb table keeps only in-frame clones and is missing some. The sample has 95,000 to 150,000 clones; over 70% are singletons. The study's findings and limits: For cytomegalovirus status, the classifier reportedly gave diagnoses with high specificity and sensitivity. Accurate prediction of HLA-A and HLA-B alleles (for most subjects) was reportedly achieved from TCR beta sequences.

The V end lost 5 bases, the J end lost 6 bases, and 8 bases lay between the germline ends. The CDR3 is 11 amino acids. CDR1 and CDR2 from the germline V gene are LNHDA and SQIVND (reference sequence). On this clone: What it binds is unknown.

Specimen: PBMCs. This TCR derives from a man aged 18 to 29 in good health and CMV-seropositive. This sequence joins TRBV19 and TRBJ2-7; D perhaps matches TRBD1 (6 bases). CDR3 amino acids: CASSWDTEQYF. The DNA for the CDR3 is TGTGCCAGTAGTTGGGACACCGAGCAGTACTTC.